One and the same sample provided the 3 T cell receptor beta chains below, sequenced in a study of post-analysis software for immune sequencing data (dated by TCRdb to 2015 to 2017). General conclusions and limits of the study: Roughly 5 TRBV segments, including TRBV5-6, TRBV5-1 and TRBV20-1, were significantly more frequent in patients than controls.

The receptor library was made with PCR. The run used an Illumina HiSeq 2500. To reduce PCR and sequencing biases, unique molecular identifiers were built into the TCR beta cDNA libraries. TCRdb cleaned the public reads at Q25 with fastp, built clones with MiXCR and kept in-frame beta chains. Rows are combined by CDR3 protein, so each entry shows the most common genes and DNA. This sample comprises hundreds of thousands of distinct CDR3 sequences, around 60% of them detected only once. The ten largest clones represent around 10% of the sample. These receptors' targets are unknown. The sequenced sample was blood. The source is a girl aged 2 to 9 with multiple sclerosis.

Only a few counts were recorded for this clonotype. CDR3 DNA: TGTGCCAGCAGCTTGGGGCAGCATCGCAAAAAACTGTTTTTT. Protein: CASSLGQHRKKLFF. The chain recombines TRBV5-5 with TRBJ1-4; D uncertain. CDR3 length equals 14 residues. Between the trimmed V and J ends, which lost 0 bases and 9 bases, there was a span of 12 bases. Germline V gene lookup returns CDR1 SGHKS and CDR2 YYEKEE (reference sequence).

The sample holds one count of this clonotype. This may stem from a read error, because a much larger clone lies one nucleotide away. The rearrangement links TRBV20-1 to TRBJ2-3; D is undetermined. CDR1 is DFQATT, CDR2 SNEGSKA, per germline (reference sequence). The V end lost 1 base, the J end lost 4 bases, and 6 bases lay between the germline ends. The CDR3 contains 12 residues. The CDR3 loop is CSARVGSDTQYF. CDR3 nucleotide sequence: TGCAGTGCTAGAGTAGGGTCAGATACGCAGTATTTT.

V usage is TRBV6-6 and J usage is TRBJ1-1; 7 bases fit TRBD1. In germline, CDR1 is MNHNY, CDR2 SVGAGI (reference sequence). CDR3 length: 14 amino acids. The V gene end was trimmed by 5 bases and the J gene end by 3 bases; junction bases not matched to a gene: 6. The CDR3 is CASSASQGYTEAFF. The DNA of the CDR3 is TGTGCCAGCAGTGCCTCACAGGGGTACACTGAAGCTTTCTTT.